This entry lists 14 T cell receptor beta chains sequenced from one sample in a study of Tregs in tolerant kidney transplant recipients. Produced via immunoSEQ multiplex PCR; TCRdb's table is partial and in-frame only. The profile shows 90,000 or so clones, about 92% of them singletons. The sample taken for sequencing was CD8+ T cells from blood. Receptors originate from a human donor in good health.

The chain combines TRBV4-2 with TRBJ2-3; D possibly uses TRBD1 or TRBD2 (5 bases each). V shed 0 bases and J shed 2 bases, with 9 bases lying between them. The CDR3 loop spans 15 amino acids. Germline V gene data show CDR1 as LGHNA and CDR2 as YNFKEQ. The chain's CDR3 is CASSQEGTHTDTQYF. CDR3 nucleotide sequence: TGTGCCAGCAGCCAAGAGGGGACCCACACAGATACGCAGTATTTT.

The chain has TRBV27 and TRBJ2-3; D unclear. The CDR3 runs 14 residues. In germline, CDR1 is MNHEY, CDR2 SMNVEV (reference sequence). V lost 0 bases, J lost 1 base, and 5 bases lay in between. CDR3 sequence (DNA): TGTGCCAGCAGTTTATCGGTCCGCACAGATACGCAGTATTTT. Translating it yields CASSLSVRTDTQYF.

The CDR3 DNA is TGTGCCAGCAGCGGGGTACAGGGTGACACCGGGGAGCTGTTTTTT. Its protein is CASSGVQGDTGELFF. V and J are TRBV6-1 and TRBJ2-2; D might be TRBD1 (6 bases). Between the trimmed V and J ends, which lost 6 bases and 3 bases, there was a span of 14 bases. Germline V lookup: CDR1 MNHNS, CDR2 SASEGT. The CDR3 totals 15 residues.

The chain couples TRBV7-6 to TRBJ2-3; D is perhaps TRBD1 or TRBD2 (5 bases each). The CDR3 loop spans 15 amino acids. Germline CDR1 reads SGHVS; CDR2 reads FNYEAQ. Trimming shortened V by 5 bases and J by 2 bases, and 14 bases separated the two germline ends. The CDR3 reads CASSPSRGYTDTQYF. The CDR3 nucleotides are TGTGCCAGCAGCCCCTCCCGGGGCTACACAGATACGCAGTATTTT.

CDR3 bases: TGCGCCAGCAGCCAAGCCTGGACTAGTGGCACAGATACGCAGTATTTT. The encoded protein is CASSQAWTSGTDTQYF. This chain connects TRBV4-1 to TRBJ2-3, with TRBD2 identical over 7 bases. Germline V CDR1 and CDR2: MGHRA, YSYEKL. Trimming removed 1 base from V and 1 base from J; junction bases left unmatched: 5. The CDR3 is made up of 16 amino acids.

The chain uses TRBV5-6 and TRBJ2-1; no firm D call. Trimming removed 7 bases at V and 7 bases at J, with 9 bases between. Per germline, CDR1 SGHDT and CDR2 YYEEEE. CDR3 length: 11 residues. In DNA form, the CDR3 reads TGTGCCAGCTCTATAGGGAATGAGCAGTTCTTC. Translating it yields CASSIGNEQFF.

The CDR3 protein is CSVFGTDIGEGQYF. The CDR3 DNA reads TGCAGCGTTTTCGGGACGGATATTGGGGAAGGGCAGTACTTC. This chain links TRBV29-1 with TRBJ2-7, with D perhaps being TRBD1 or TRBD2 (5 bases each). The CDR3 has 14 amino acids. Trimming took 5 bases from V and 9 from J, leaving 23 bases between them. Germline CDR1 is SQVTM and CDR2 is ANQGSEA.

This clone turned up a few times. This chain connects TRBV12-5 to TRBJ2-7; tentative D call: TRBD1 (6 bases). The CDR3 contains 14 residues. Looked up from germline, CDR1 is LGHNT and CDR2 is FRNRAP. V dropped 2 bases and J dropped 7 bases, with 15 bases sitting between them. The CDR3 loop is CASGLKGHPREQYF. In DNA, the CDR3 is TGTGCTAGTGGTTTGAAGGGACACCCTAGGGAGCAGTACTTC.

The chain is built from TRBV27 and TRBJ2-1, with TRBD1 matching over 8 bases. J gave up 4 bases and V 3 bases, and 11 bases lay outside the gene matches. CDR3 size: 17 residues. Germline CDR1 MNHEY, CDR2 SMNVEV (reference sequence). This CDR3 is CASSFSQGAGLYNEQFF. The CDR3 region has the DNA TGTGCCAGCAGTTTCTCCCAGGGGGCAGGGCTTTACAATGAGCAGTTCTTC.

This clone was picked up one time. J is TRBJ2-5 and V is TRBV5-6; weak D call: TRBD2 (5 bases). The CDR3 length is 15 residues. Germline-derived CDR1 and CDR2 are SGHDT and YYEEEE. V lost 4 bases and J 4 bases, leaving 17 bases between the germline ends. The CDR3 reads CASSRVPRAGETQYF. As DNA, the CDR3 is TGTGCCAGCAGCCGAGTCCCGCGGGCAGGAGAGACCCAGTACTTC. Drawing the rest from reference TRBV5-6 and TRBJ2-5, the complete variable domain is DAGVTQSPTHLIKTRGQQVTLRCSPKSGHDTVSWYQQALGQGPQFIFQYYEEEERQRGNFPDRFSGHQFPNYSSELNVNALLLGDSALYLCASSRVPRAGETQYFGPGTRLLVL.

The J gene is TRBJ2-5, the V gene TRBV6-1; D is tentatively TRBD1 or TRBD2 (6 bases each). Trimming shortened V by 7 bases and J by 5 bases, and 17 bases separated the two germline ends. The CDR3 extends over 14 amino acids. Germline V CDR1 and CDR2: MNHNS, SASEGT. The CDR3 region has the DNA TGTGCCAGCATTTGGAGGGGGGCAGGGGAGACCCAGTACTTC. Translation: CASIWRGAGETQYF.

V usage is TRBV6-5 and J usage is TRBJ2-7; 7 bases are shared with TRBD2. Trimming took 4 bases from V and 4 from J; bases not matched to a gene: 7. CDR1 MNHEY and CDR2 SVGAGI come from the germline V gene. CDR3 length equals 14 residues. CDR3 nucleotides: TGTGCCAGCAGTTTCGGGACTACGGTGTACGAGCAGTACTTC. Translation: CASSFGTTVYEQYF.

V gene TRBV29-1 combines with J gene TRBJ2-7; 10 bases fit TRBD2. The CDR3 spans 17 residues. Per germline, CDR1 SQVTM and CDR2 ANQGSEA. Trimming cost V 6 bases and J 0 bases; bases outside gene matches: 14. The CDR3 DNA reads TGCAGCGTGGATGGTTTAGCGGGAGGCCACCACTCCTACGAGCAGTACTTC. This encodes CSVDGLAGGHHSYEQYF.

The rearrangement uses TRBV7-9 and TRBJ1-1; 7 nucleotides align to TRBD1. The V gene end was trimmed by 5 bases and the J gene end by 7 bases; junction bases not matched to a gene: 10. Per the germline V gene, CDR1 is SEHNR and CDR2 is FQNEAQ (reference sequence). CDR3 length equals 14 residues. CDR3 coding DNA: TGTGCCAGCAGCCACAACCAGGGGGTGATTGAAGCTTTCTTT. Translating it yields CASSHNQGVIEAFF.